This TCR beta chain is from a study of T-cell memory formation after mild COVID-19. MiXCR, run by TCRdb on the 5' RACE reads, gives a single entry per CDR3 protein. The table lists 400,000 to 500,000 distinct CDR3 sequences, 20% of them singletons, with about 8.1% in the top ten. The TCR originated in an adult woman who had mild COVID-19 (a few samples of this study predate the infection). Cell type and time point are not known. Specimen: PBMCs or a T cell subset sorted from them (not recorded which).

This chain's CDR3 is CASSSDMDNSPLHF. The CDR3 DNA is TGCGCCAGCAGCTCGGACATGGATAATTCACCCCTCCACTTT. This chain links TRBV5-1 with TRBJ1-6; perhaps TRBD1 as D (5 bases). The CDR3 has 14 residues. The germline gives CDR1 SGHRS, CDR2 YFSETQ. Trimming left V 3 bases short and J 5 bases short, with 9 bases between.